The 22 T cell receptor beta chains listed next were all sequenced from one sample in a study of T cells in Graves' hyperthyroidism and ophthalmopathy. There were TCR beta CDR3 regions amplified from RNA transcripts. HTBI primers were used for first-round RT-PCR of the TCR CDR3. TCRdb called the multiplex PCR reads again in MiXCR, with one record for every CDR3 protein. The sample includes around 280,000 distinct CDR3 sequences, roughly 13% of them seen just once. Specimen: blood. These receptors were taken from a young woman with Graves' hyperthyroidism that later progressed to Graves' ophthalmopathy.

This clonotype was detected many times. The genes are TRBV11-2 and TRBJ2-6, with D perhaps matching TRBD1 (6 bases). With 0 bases removed from V and 0 bases from J, the gap between germline ends came to 18 bases. Germline lookup yields CDR1 SGHAT and CDR2 FQNNGV. CDR3 length: 20 residues. The CDR3 is CASSLDLGTIKSSGANVLTF. In DNA, the CDR3 is TGTGCCAGCAGCTTAGACCTCGGGACAATAAAAAGCTCTGGGGCCAACGTCCTGACTTTC. The full variable domain, in which reference TRBV11-2 and TRBJ2-6 provide the parts outside the CDR3, is EAGVAQSPRYKIIEKRQSVAFWCNPISGHATLYWYQQILGQGPKLLIQFQNNGVVDDSQLPKDRFSAERLKGVDSTLKIQPAKLEDSAVYLCASSLDLGTIKSSGANVLTFGAGSRLTVL.

This clonotype was observed a few times. V usage is TRBV28 and J usage is TRBJ2-5; D might be TRBD1 or TRBD2, each matching 7 bases. Germline V lookup: CDR1 MDHEN, CDR2 SYDVKM. Between the trimmed V and J ends, which lost 2 bases and 0 bases, there was a span of 28 bases. The CDR3 is made up of 21 amino acids. This chain's CDR3 is CASSLGGWGGRKGQHQETQYF. CDR3 DNA sequence: TGTGCCAGCAGTTTAGGGGGATGGGGGGGCAGAAAGGGACAGCACCAAGAGACCCAGTACTTC.

This clonotype was detected only once. The chain links TRBV15 to TRBJ2-7; D possibly uses TRBD1 or TRBD2 (6 bases each). The CDR3 covers 14 residues. In germline, CDR1 is LNHNV, CDR2 YYDKDF (reference sequence). Trimming removed 5 bases from V and 3 bases from J, with 14 bases in between. The CDR3 loop reads CATSRRGDGYEQYF. The CDR3 coding sequence is TGTGCCACCAGCCGGAGGGGGGACGGCTACGAGCAGTACTTC.

This clonotype was counted at least ten times. V is TRBV12-3 or TRBV12-4 and J is TRBJ1-3; tentative D call: TRBD1 (6 bases). Trimming cost V 7 bases and J 4 bases, with 23 bases left between them. There are 17 residues in the CDR3. The CDR3 spells CASTKTTWTVLGNTIYF. The CDR3 DNA sequence: TGTGCCAGCACCAAAACAACCTGGACAGTTTTAGGAAACACCATATATTTT.

This clonotype came up many times. V and J are TRBV6-5 and TRBJ1-2, with D hard to call. The V and J ends lost 0 bases and 4 bases respectively, with 15 bases between them. CDR3 size: 16 residues. Germline CDR1 and CDR2: MNHEY and SVGAGI. Here the CDR3 reads CASSYSTARLPYGYTF. CDR3 bases: TGTGCCAGCAGTTACTCGACGGCGCGACTCCCCTATGGCTACACCTTC.

This clonotype was recorded at least ten times. The J gene is TRBJ2-1, the V gene TRBV3-1; no definite D call. From germline, CDR1 is LGHDT and CDR2 YNNKEL (reference sequence). This CDR3 region has 12 residues. V was shortened by 2 bases and J by 6 bases, with 5 bases between the two germline ends. In DNA form, the CDR3 reads TGTGCCAGCAGCCAATTGGGCAATGAGCAGTTCTTC. Protein: CASSQLGNEQFF.

This clonotype appeared many times. The chain combines TRBV4-2 with TRBJ2-7; 9 nucleotides agree with TRBD1. V lost 0 bases to trimming and J lost 3 bases; unmatched junction nucleotides: 3. The CDR3 length is 15 residues. The germline V gene encodes CDR1 LGHNA and CDR2 YNFKEQ. The CDR3 DNA is TGTGCCAGCAGCCAAGATTCGGGACAGGGCTACGAGCAGTACTTC. This encodes CASSQDSGQGYEQYF.

This clonotype was seen at least ten times. The rearrangement uses TRBV7-9 and TRBJ2-1; D ambiguous. V lost 2 bases and J lost 10, with 9 bases in between. CDR1 is SEHNR and CDR2 is FQNEAQ in the germline V gene (reference sequence). This CDR3 spans 12 amino acids. The DNA for the CDR3 is TGTGCCAGCAGCTTAAGCATGCAGGAGCAGTTCTTC. Encoded protein: CASSLSMQEQFF. Full variable domain (missing parts from reference TRBV7-9 and TRBJ2-1): DTGVSQNPRHKITKRGQNVTFRCDPISEHNRLYWYRQTLGQGPEFLTYFQNEAQLEKSRLLSDRFSAERPKGSFSTLEIQRTEQGDSAMYLCASSLSMQEQFFGPGTRLTVL.

Of note for this clonotype: This may be a read error, as it is one base from a much larger clone. The chain uses TRBV7-2 and TRBJ1-5, with TRBD1 matching 7 bases. This CDR3 comprises 13 residues. CDR1 is SGHTA and CDR2 is FQGNSA in the germline V gene. The CDR3 DNA sequence: TGTGACAGCAGCTTAGAACAGGGGCAGCCCCAGCATTTT. Its protein product is CDSSLEQGQPQHF.

This clonotype was counted many times. The genes are TRBV27 and TRBJ1-2, with D possibly TRBD1 on 5 matching bases. CDR3 length equals 15 residues. Germline V gives CDR1 MNHEY, CDR2 SMNVEV (reference sequence). V was clipped by 3 bases and J by 2 bases, with 13 bases between them. CDR3 nucleotide sequence: TGTGCCAGCAGTTTTTCGCGGGGGTTCAACTATGGCTACACCTTC. As protein: CASSFSRGFNYGYTF.

This clonotype occurred many times. V usage is TRBV20-1 and J usage is TRBJ2-3, with D possibly matching TRBD2 (6 bases). The germline gives CDR1 DFQATT, CDR2 SNEGSKA (reference sequence). The V gene lost 3 bases and the J gene lost 1 base, with 14 bases spanning the gap. This CDR3 region has 15 residues. This chain's CDR3 is CSASGRRAGTDTQYF. CDR3 nucleotides: TGCAGTGCTAGCGGGAGACGGGCGGGCACAGATACGCAGTATTTT.

This clonotype is a singleton in its sample. A much larger clone differs by one base, so this may be a read error. This chain links TRBV7-2 with TRBJ2-1; D gene uncertain. The CDR3 spans 14 residues. From germline, CDR1 is SGHTA and CDR2 FQGNSA. Trimming removed 5 bases from V and 5 bases from J, with 13 bases in between. CDR3 sequence: CASSTVMGNNEQFF. CDR3 nucleotides: TGTGCCAGCAGCACAGTTATGGGCAACAATGAGCAGTTCTTC.

The chain is built from TRBV20-1 and TRBJ1-5; D gene unclear. The V gene's germline CDR1 is DFQATT and CDR2 SNEGSKA (reference sequence). This CDR3 is 12 amino acids long. Trimming left V 6 bases short and J 5 bases short, with 11 bases between. Here the CDR3 reads CSATMRYQPQHF. CDR3 sequence (DNA): TGCAGTGCCACGATGCGGTATCAGCCCCAGCATTTT.

The chain recombines TRBV4-3 with TRBJ2-3, with TRBD1 identical over 9 bases. CDR3 length: 17 amino acids. The J segment lost 4 bases and the V segment lost 1 base, leaving 9 bases of the junction unmatched. Germline loops: CDR1 LGHNA, CDR2 YSLEER. CDR3 sequence reads: CASSQVLQGAYADTQYF. CDR3 sequence (DNA): TGCGCCAGCAGCCAAGTGCTACAGGGGGCGTACGCAGATACGCAGTATTTT.

This rearrangement joins TRBV4-1 to TRBJ2-7, with D perhaps matching TRBD2 (7 bases). The CDR3 is made up of 15 amino acids. Trimming shortened V by 2 bases and J by 4 bases, and 15 bases separated the two germline ends. Germline V lookup: CDR1 MGHRA, CDR2 YSYEKL. CDR3 coding DNA: TGCGCCAGCAGCCAACCCTCGGGGGGCATGTACGAGCAGTACTTC. Amino acid sequence: CASSQPSGGMYEQYF.

This clonotype has at least ten counts. The chain uses TRBV11-2 and TRBJ1-2; the match to TRBD1 covers 7 bases. V shed 1 base and J 0 bases; nucleotides not matched to a gene: 5. This CDR3 region has 16 residues. Germline lookup yields CDR1 SGHAT and CDR2 FQNNGV. CDR3 bases: TGTGCCAGCAGCTTAGTTGGGACAGCAGCTAACTATGGCTACACCTTC. It is translated as CASSLVGTAANYGYTF.

This clonotype was found many times. The chain employs TRBV30 and TRBJ1-1; D is uncertain. Deletions cut 1 base from V and 0 bases from J, with 6 bases between. The CDR3 runs 13 residues. Looked up from germline, CDR1 is GTSNPN and CDR2 is SVGIG (reference sequence). This CDR3 reads CAWSEYMNTEAFF. The DNA of the CDR3 is TGTGCCTGGAGTGAGTACATGAACACTGAAGCTTTCTTT.

This clonotype appeared a few times. V is TRBV9 and J is TRBJ2-7; D possibly corresponds to TRBD1 (6 bases). Germline lookup yields CDR1 SGDLS and CDR2 YYNGEE. Trimming shortened V by 0 bases and J by 7 bases, and 14 bases separated the two germline ends. This CDR3 is 14 amino acids long. The CDR3 region is CASSVDRVSREQYF. The CDR3 nucleotides are TGTGCCAGCAGCGTAGACAGGGTGTCGAGAGAGCAGTACTTC.

In this sample, this clonotype turned up many times. The V and J genes are TRBV28 and TRBJ2-2, with D uncertain. V lost 3 bases and J 4 bases, leaving 9 bases between the germline ends. The germline gives CDR1 MDHEN, CDR2 SYDVKM. This CDR3 contains 14 residues. Here the CDR3 DNA reads TGTGCCAGCAGTTTCGTTAGTTCCACCGGGGAGCTGTTTTTT. Amino acid sequence: CASSFVSSTGELFF.

This clonotype was observed a few times. A much larger clone differs by one base, so this may be a read error. The chain carries TRBV6-2 or TRBV6-3 and TRBJ2-7, with 7 bases identical to TRBD2. CDR3 size: 14 residues. V was clipped by 6 bases and J by 7 bases; unmatched bases: 12. CDR1 is MNHEY, CDR2 SVGEGT, per germline. The CDR3 region is CASSWTMPGGEQYF. In DNA form, the CDR3 reads TGTGCCAGCAGCTGGACTATGCCGGGGGGTGAGCAGTACTTC.

A note on this clonotype: This could be a read error, since a much larger clone is one nucleotide away. The genes are TRBV28 and TRBJ2-7, with 9 bases identical to TRBD1. The CDR3 sequence is 14 residues long. V lost 8 bases and J lost 5; bases outside the gene matches: 10. Germline CDR1 is MDHEN and CDR2 is SYDVKM. The CDR3 is CASGTGTGHHEQYF. The DNA for the CDR3 is TGTGCCAGCGGGACCGGGACAGGGCACCACGAGCAGTACTTC.

This clonotype was recorded many times. V gene TRBV9 combines with J gene TRBJ2-5; TRBD2 matches at 9 bases. The length of the CDR3 is 15 residues. The junction had 5 bases not matched to a gene; V was cut back by 1 base and J by 4 bases. Germline V lookup: CDR1 SGDLS, CDR2 YYNGEE. For the CDR3, the DNA is TGTGCCAGCAGCGTAACGGCGGGAGGGGGAGAGACCCAGTACTTC. Protein sequence: CASSVTAGGGETQYF.